The clone carrying this T cell receptor beta chain was counted once. What it binds is unknown. The sample is drawn from a study of T cells in localized non-small cell lung cancer. Study-level points and caveats: Measurement of T cell clonality placed uninvolved adjacent lung highest, above the level in tumor. Increased T cell density in blood showed an association with longer overall survival. Among the top 100 tumor clones, a median about 52 appeared in adjacent lung. Sequencing involved a lone tumor region, leaving heterogeneity possible.

Profiled with immunoSEQ multiplex PCR; TCRdb holds only in-frame clones, not every one. The profile shows 45,000 to 60,000 clones, 85% to 90% of them singletons. The CDR3 runs 15 residues. V was pared by 5 bases and J by 5 bases, with 7 bases of the junction left unmatched. Germline V lookup: CDR1 MGHDK, CDR2 SYGVNS. The source of this sequence is a man aged 40 to 69 with stage II lung adenocarcinoma. Source: PBMCs, taken before any cancer treatment. V and J are TRBV25-1 and TRBJ2-3; 10 bases agree with TRBD2. CDR3 DNA sequence: TGTGCCAGCAGTCCAGCGGGGGGGCGTAGAGATACGCAGTATTTT. It encodes CASSPAGGRRDTQYF.